A selection of T cell receptor beta chains follows, all from one sample in a study of CD8+ T cells in alopecia areata. Sequencing was performed with immunoSEQ multiplex PCR; in TCRdb, only in-frame clones are kept and a portion is missing. This table has around 5,900 clones, 50% to 75% appearing once. Sequenced sample: skin. The receptors come from a human donor with alopecia areata. Each CDR3 is given with its conserved first and last residue. Where a row states a size, it is once, few, many or the class of an expanded clone; other rows omit it.

abundance: medium-sized
v_gene: TRBV6-5
j_gene: TRBJ2-7
CDR3aa: CASSYSSLGSYEQYF

abundance: NA
v_gene: TRBV30
j_gene: TRBJ2-3
CDR3aa: CAWLNIGAGTDTQYF

abundance: NA
v_gene: TRBV28
j_gene: TRBJ2-5
CDR3aa: CATDGGETQYF

abundance: few
v_gene: TRBV5-4
j_gene: TRBJ2-5
CDR3aa: CASSSQGAGGETQYF

abundance: NA
v_gene: TRBV6-1
j_gene: TRBJ2-3
CDR3aa: CASTVSEGTDTQYF

abundance: NA
v_gene: TRBV9
j_gene: TRBJ1-4
CDR3aa: CASRGHGNEKLFF

abundance: NA
v_gene: TRBV5-1
j_gene: TRBJ2-3
CDR3aa: CASSFGGSTDTQYF

abundance: NA
v_gene: TRBV27
j_gene: TRBJ1-2
CDR3aa: CASSFPTGVGYTF

abundance: NA
v_gene: TRBV6-8
j_gene: TRBJ1-1
CDR3aa: CASSSLGQGARTEAFF

abundance: few
v_gene: TRBV10-3
j_gene: TRBJ2-2
CDR3aa: CAISGEPLTGELFF

abundance: NA
v_gene: TRBV29-1
j_gene: NA
CDR3aa: CSVRTGNDEQYF

abundance: large
v_gene: TRBV2
j_gene: TRBJ2-7
CDR3aa: CASRESGLVDYEQYF

abundance: NA
v_gene: TRBV27
j_gene: TRBJ1-2
CDR3aa: CASSPLGAGYTF

abundance: few
v_gene: TRBV2
j_gene: TRBJ2-7
CDR3aa: CASAGRTYEQYF

abundance: few
v_gene: TRBV11-2
j_gene: TRBJ2-7
CDR3aa: CASSPGRLAGGTYEQYF

abundance: NA
v_gene: TRBV4-1
j_gene: TRBJ1-2
CDR3aa: CASSQERQPLRGYTF

abundance: NA
v_gene: TRBV7-7
j_gene: TRBJ1-4
CDR3aa: CASSLSLGQKLFF

abundance: NA
v_gene: TRBV25-1
j_gene: TRBJ2-7
CDR3aa: CASSESIGHSREQYF